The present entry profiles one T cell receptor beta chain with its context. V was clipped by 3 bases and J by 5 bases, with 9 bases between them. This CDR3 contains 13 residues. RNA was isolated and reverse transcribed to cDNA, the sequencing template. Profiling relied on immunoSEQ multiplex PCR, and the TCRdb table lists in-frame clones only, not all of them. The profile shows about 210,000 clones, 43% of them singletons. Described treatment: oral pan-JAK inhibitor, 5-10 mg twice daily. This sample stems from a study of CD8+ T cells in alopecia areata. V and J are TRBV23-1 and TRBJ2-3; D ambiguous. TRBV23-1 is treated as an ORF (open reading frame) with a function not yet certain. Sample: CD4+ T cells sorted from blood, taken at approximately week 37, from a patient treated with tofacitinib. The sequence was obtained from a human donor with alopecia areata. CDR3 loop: CASSHSKEDTQYF. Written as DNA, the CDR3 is TGCGCCAGCAGTCATTCCAAGGAAGATACGCAGTATTTT.